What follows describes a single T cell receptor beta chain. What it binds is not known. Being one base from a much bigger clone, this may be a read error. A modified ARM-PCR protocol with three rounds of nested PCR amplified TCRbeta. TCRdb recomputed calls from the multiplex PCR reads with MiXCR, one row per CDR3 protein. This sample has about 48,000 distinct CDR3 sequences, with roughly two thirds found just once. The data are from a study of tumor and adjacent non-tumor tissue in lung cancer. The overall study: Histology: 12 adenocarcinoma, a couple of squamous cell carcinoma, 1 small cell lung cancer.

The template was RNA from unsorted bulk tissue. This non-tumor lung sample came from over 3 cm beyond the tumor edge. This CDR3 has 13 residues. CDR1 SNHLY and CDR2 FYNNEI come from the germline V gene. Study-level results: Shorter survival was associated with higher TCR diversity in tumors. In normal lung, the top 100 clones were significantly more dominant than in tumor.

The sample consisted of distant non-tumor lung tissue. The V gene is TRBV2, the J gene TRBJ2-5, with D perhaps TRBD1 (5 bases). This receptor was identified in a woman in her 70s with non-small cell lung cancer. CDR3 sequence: CASIEDSQETQYF. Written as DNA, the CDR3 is TGTGCCAGCATTGAAGACAGCCAAGAGACCCAGTACTTC.